This T cell receptor beta chain is drawn from a study of blood T cells in healthy people across ages. Across the whole study: Through template switching, about one barcoded beta molecule was captured per two T cells, as measured in model experiments.

This clonotype has only a few counts. Its antigen is unidentified. The germline V and J ends were trimmed by 9 bases and 2 bases, with 11 bases remaining between them. CDR1 is SGDLS, CDR2 YYNGEE, per germline. This CDR3 contains 13 residues. Alongside a J-beta primer mix, a sample-barcoded 5' primer served in a second PCR lasting about 7 to 12 cycles. TCRdb re-analysed the 5' RACE reads in MiXCR, keeping a single row per CDR3 protein. Among some 850,000 distinct CDR3 sequences listed, about 26% were seen once. Whole-study results and caveats: Because sorting was not performed, PBMCs prevented conclusive naive versus antigen-experienced comparison.

The sample was also linked to a second study, of T cells of mothers and their children. Per that study: No clone of persistent microchimeric T cells was detected.

The sequence derives from a boy aged 10-17 years in good health. Sequenced input: blood. This rearrangement joins TRBV9 to TRBJ2-2, with D possibly matching TRBD1 (5 bases). DNA for the CDR3: TGTGCCACCCAAAGGGGAAACACCGGGGAGCTGTTTTTT. It encodes CATQRGNTGELFF.